A single T cell receptor beta chain is shown here with its context. Its antigen is not identified. TCRdb recomputed calls from the reads with MiXCR, one row per CDR3 protein. This table holds 150,000 to 200,000 distinct CDR3 sequences, around 14% found once. These data belong to a study of T cell repertoires in cytomegalovirus infection. The study's findings and limits: Dominating the ex vivo response were HLA-C-restricted CMV-specific TCR beta clonotypes.

The length of the CDR3 is 16 residues. Germline-derived CDR1 and CDR2 are MNHEY and SVGEGT. The trim removed 7 bases at V and 6 bases at J, leaving 16 bases unmatched. Sequencing was done on a sample of PBMCs. The source is a human donor in good health (CMV status not recorded). Some clones in this sample may be carry-over from other donors' samples. V gene TRBV6-2 or TRBV6-3 combines with J gene TRBJ1-1; 8 bases line up with TRBD1. CDR3 sequence (DNA): TGTGCCAGCAACCCGAGCGGGACAGGTGTGTACTCTGAAGCTTTCTTT. The encoded protein is CASNPSGTGVYSEAFF.